Included here is one TCR beta chain sequence, with context. The data belong to a study of blood T cell repertoires in COVID-19. Whole-study context: T cells, B-cell-depleted T cells, or PBMCs supplied cDNA or gDNA.

Authors' methods: Amplifying reference gene primers gave estimates of nucleated cell counts. Clones were read by immunoSEQ multiplex PCR, and TCRdb kept only the in-frame ones, dropping some. V and J calls and clone size are those listed in that table; D and trimming were worked out from the DNA. This table holds approximately 300,000 clones, roughly 84% found once. The J segment lost 3 bases and the V segment lost 6 bases, leaving 2 bases of the junction unmatched. CDR3 length equals 12 residues. Germline assignment: CDR1 SQVTM and CDR2 ANQGSEA. The rearrangement joins TRBV29-1 to TRBJ1-2; TRBD1 matches at 9 bases. Sequenced material: peripheral blood. The TCR was taken from a man between 45 and 60 years old with active or convalescent COVID-19. The DNA of the CDR3 is TGCAGCGTGGACAGGGGAGACTATGGCTACACCTTC. The encoded protein is CSVDRGDYGYTF.